Here is one TCR beta chain with its context. Its target is not known. This record comes from a study of OX40 agonist ivuxolimab in advanced cancers. Study-level background: Three patients showed partial responses: one hepatocellular carcinoma and two cutaneous melanoma cases. Study-wide results and limits: CD4+ and CD8+ blood T cells expanded clonally by week 6 at 0.1 to 3.0 mg/kg.

This table comes from immunoSEQ multiplex PCR, and its TCRdb copy is limited to in-frame clones, with some not included. The sample yields about 84,000 clones, 94% seen once. With autoimmune disease history or systemic immunosuppression, patients were excluded. The input for sequencing was CD4+ or CD8+ T cells sorted from blood, taken in a trial of the OX40 agonist ivuxolimab. The TCR was taken from an adult with an advanced solid tumor such as melanoma, head and neck, liver or kidney cancer.

CDR3 region: CASSLGRAGTYEQYF. DNA of the CDR3: TGCGCCAGCAGCCTGGGGAGGGCTGGGACCTACGAGCAGTACTTC. The V call is TRBV4-1, the J call TRBJ2-7; TRBD2 agrees at 7 bases. This CDR3 is 15 amino acids long. Germline CDR1 is MGHRA and CDR2 is YSYEKL. V shed 4 bases, J shed 2 bases, and the junction held 8 bases outside the gene matches.